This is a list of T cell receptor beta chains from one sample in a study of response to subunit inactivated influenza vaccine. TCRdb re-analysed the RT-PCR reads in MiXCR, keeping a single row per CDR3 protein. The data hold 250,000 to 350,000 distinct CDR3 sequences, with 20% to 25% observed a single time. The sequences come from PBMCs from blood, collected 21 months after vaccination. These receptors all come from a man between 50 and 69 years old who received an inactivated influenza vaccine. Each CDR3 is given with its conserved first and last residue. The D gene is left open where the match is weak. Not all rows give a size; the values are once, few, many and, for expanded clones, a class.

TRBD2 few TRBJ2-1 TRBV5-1 TGCGCCAGCAGCTCGGTAGCGGGAGGGTGGTCCTACAATGAGCAGTTCTTC CASSSVAGGWSYNEQFF
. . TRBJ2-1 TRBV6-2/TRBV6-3 TGTGCCAGCAGCTCGGGGATAACCTACAATGAGCAGTTCTTC CASSSGITYNEQFF
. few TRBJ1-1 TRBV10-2 TGCGCCAGCAGTTCCCGAGGCATGAACACTGAAGCTTTCTTT CASSSRGMNTEAFF
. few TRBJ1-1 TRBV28 TGTGCCAGCAGAGCCTCATTAGGACATTACACTGAAGCTTTCTTT CASRASLGHYTEAFF
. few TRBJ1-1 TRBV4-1 TGCGCCAGCAGCCAAGGACGTCTGGGCACTGAAGCTTTCTTT CASSQGRLGTEAFF
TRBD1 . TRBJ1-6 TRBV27 TGTGCCAGCAGCAGGGGACAGGGGAACTCACCCCTCCACTTT CASSRGQGNSPLHF
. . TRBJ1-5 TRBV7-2 TGTGCCAGCAGCTTAGCAGGTGGTTATAGCAATCAGCCCCAGCATTTT CASSLAGGYSNQPQHF
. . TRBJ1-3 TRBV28 TGTGCCAGCAGTCCCCTGGGGACGGAGGGAAACACCATATATTTT CASSPLGTEGNTIYF
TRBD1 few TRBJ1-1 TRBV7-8 TGTGCCAGCAGCTTATATCCCAGGGGGGACACTGAAGCTTTCTTT CASSLYPRGDTEAFF
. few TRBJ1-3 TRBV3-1 TGTGCCAGCAGCCAAGGCCGGTGGCCTGGAAACACCATATATTTT CASSQGRWPGNTIYF
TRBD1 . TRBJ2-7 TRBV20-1 TGCAGTGCTAGAACCGGGACAGGGGGCTACGAGCAGTACTTC CSARTGTGGYEQYF
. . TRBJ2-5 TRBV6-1 TGTGCCAGCAGAAGAGGGGGCCAAGAGACCCAGTACTTC CASRRGGQETQYF
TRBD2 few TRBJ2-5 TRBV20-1 TGCAGTGCGCCAATTAGCGGGAGGGCCGGGGAGACCCAGTACTTC CSAPISGRAGETQYF
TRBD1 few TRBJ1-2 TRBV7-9 TGTGCCAGCAGCGCGGGACAGTATGGCTACACCTTC CASSAGQYGYTF
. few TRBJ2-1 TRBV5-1 TGCGCCAGCAGCTTGACAGTGGGCGGGTACAATGAGCAGTTCTTC CASSLTVGGYNEQFF
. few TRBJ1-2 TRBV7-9 TGTGCCAGCAGCCGCGTGGACTATGGCTACACCTTC CASSRVDYGYTF
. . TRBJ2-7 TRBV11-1 TGTGCCAGCAGCTTAGGCACAGGGTTTCTGGGACGAGGTCTCTACGAGCAGTACTTC CASSLGTGFLGRGLYEQYF
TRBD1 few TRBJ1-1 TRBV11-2 TGTGCCAGCAGACCAGGGGGGATTTGGACTGAAGCTTTCTTT CASRPGGIWTEAFF
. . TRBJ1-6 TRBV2 TGTGCCAGCACCTCAGGACCCAGGGTTAATTCACCCCTCCACTTT CASTSGPRVNSPLHF
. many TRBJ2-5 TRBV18 TGTGCCAGCTCACCGTCCCAGGGGTTTTGGGGCCAAGAGACCCAGTACTTC CASSPSQGFWGQETQYF
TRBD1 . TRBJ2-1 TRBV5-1 TGCGCCAGCAGCTTCCGCGGACAGGACAATGAGCAGTTCTTC CASSFRGQDNEQFF
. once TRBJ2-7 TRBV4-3 TGCGCCAGCAGCCAACCCGGAAGGGCCTACGAGCAGTACTTC CASSQPGRAYEQYF
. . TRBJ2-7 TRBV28 TGTGCCAGCAGTTTATTACAGGGACGGAGCGAGCAGTACTTC CASSLLQGRSEQYF
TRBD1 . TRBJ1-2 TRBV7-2 TGTGCCAGCAGCTTTCAGACAGGGGGCAGGGGCTACACCTTC CASSFQTGGRGYTF
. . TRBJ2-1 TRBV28 TGTGCCAGCATCCCCCCGGACAGACCTTCAAAATCCTACAATGAGCAGTTCTTC CASIPPDRPSKSYNEQFF
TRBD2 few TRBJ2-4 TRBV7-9 TGTGCCAGCAGCTATATGATGGGGGGGAAAGCCAAAAACATTCAGTACTTC CASSYMMGGKAKNIQYF
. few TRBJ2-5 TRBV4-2 TGTGCCAGCAGCCAAGATCGCCGGGTAGAGACCCAGTACTTC CASSQDRRVETQYF
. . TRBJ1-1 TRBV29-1 TGCAGCGTTGAAAATTGGGGAAGGGACACTGAAGCTTTCTTT CSVENWGRDTEAFF
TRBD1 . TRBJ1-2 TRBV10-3 TGTGCCATCAGTGGACCGTCCCGGGACAGCTATGGCTACACCTTC CAISGPSRDSYGYTF
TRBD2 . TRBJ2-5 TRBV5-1 TGCGCCAGCAGGGGACTAGCGTCAGACCAAGAGACCCAGTACTTC CASRGLASDQETQYF
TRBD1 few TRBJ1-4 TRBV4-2 TGTGCCAGCAGCCAATTGACAGGGGTTTATGAAAAACTGTTTTTT CASSQLTGVYEKLFF
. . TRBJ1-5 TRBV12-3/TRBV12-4 TGTGCCAGCAGTTATAGAGTGAATCAGCCCCAGCATTTT CASSYRVNQPQHF
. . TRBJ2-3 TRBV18 TGTGCCAGCTCACCAAAAGGTGCAGATACGCAGTATTTT CASSPKGADTQYF
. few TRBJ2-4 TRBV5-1 TGCGCCAGCCGTGCGGAAAACATTCAGTACTTC CASRAENIQYF
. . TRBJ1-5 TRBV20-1 TGCAGTGCTAGAGATCAGTCGGGGGGGCCCCAGCATTTT CSARDQSGGPQHF
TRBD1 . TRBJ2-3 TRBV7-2 TGTGCCAGCAGCCCTCAGACAGGGGTCAGCACAGATACGCAGTATTTT CASSPQTGVSTDTQYF
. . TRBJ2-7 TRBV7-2 TGTGCCAGCAGACAACAGAGCTCCTACGAGCAGTACTTC CASRQQSSYEQYF
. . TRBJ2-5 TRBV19 TGTGCCAGTAGTCCCACCGTAGCTGGGGTCGAGACCCAGTACTTC CASSPTVAGVETQYF
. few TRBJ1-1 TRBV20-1 TGCAGTGTGAGGCGTTCTGAAGCTTTCTTT CSVRRSEAFF
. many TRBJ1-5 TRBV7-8 TGTGCCAGCAGCCAAGCGACAGAATTTAGCAATCAGCCCCAGCATTTT CASSQATEFSNQPQHF
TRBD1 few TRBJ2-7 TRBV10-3 TGTGCCATCAGTGAGTCGGTGCAGGGGGCCTACGAGCAGTACTTC CAISESVQGAYEQYF
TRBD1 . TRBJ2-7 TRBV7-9 TGTGCCAGCAGCCACCGGGACAGCTACGAGCAGTACTTC CASSHRDSYEQYF
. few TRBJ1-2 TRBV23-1 TGCGCCAGCAGTCAACGGGGGGGGACCTTTTTTAACTATGGCTACACCTTC CASSQRGGTFFNYGYTF
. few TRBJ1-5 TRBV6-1 TGTGCCAGCAGTCTGGCAGGGAGAAACCAGCATTTT CASSLAGRNQHF
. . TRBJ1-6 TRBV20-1 TGCAGTGCTAGCCTTAGGGGGGCCAGAATGCCCCTCCACTTT CSASLRGARMPLHF
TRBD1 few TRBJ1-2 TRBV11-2 TGTGCCAGCAGCCCTACGTGGACAGGGGCCTATTCTAACTATGGCTACACCTTC CASSPTWTGAYSNYGYTF
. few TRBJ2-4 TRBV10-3 TGTGCCATCAGTGACAGAAAAAACATTCAGTACTTC CAISDRKNIQYF
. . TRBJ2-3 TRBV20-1 TGCAGTGCCAAGATAAAGGGCACAGATACGCAGTATTTT CSAKIKGTDTQYF
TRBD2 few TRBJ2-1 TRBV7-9 TGTGCCAGCAGCTACTTACTAGCGGGTTACAATGAGCAGTTCTTC CASSYLLAGYNEQFF
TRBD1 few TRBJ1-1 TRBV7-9 TGTGCCAGCGGACAGGGCAGGCCTGAAGCTTTCTTT CASGQGRPEAFF
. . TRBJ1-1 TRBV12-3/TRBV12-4 TGTGCCAGCAGTTTAGCCCGCGCTACAGGAGACAACACTGAAGCTTTCTTT CASSLARATGDNTEAFF
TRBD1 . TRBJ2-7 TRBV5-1 TGCGCCAGCACCCCGGACAGGGACAGCGAGCAGTACTTC CASTPDRDSEQYF
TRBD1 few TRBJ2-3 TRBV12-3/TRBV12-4 TGTGCCAGCAGTCGTATCGGGACAGGGGGCCGTGGTGGAGATACGCAGTATTTT CASSRIGTGGRGGDTQYF
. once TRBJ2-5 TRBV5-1 TGCGCCAGCAGCTTGGGAGGGAACTACCAAGAGACCCAGTACTTC CASSLGGNYQETQYF
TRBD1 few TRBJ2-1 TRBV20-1 TGCAGTGCTAGAGATAGTTTCGGACAGGGCGCTGAGCAGTTCTTC CSARDSFGQGAEQFF
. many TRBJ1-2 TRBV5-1 TGCGCCAGCAGCGAGAGGGACGGAGCTAACTATGGCTACACCTTC CASSERDGANYGYTF
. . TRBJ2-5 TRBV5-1 TGCGCCAGCAGCTTGGTTCCGGGCCAAGAGACCCAGTACTTC CASSLVPGQETQYF
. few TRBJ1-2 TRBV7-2 TGTGCCAGCAGCCCCCCGCAGGGTACTAGCTACACCTTC CASSPPQGTSYTF
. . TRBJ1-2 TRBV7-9 TGTGCCAGCAGCTACCAGGGGCCGGTCGGCGGCTACACCTTC CASSYQGPVGGYTF